The next 21 T cell receptor beta chains were all read from a single sample in a study of patients and donors after allogeneic stem cell transplantation. From the RT-PCR reads, TCRdb called clonotypes with MiXCR, one entry per CDR3 protein. In the table there are over 150,000 distinct CDR3 sequences, around 41% of which are singletons. Input material: blood, either unsorted or a sorted T cell fraction (not recorded which). Receptors were obtained from a human donor who was either an allogeneic HSCT recipient or a stem cell or donor lymphocyte infusion donor (not recorded which). It is not recorded whose cells these are; they may come from a transplant donor.

This chain links TRBV7-2 with TRBJ2-1; perhaps TRBD1 as D (6 bases). In germline, CDR1 is SGHTA, CDR2 FQGNSA. There are 16 residues in the CDR3. Trimming removed 7 bases at V and 0 bases at J, with 16 bases between. CDR3 in amino acids: CASTQQGPISYNEQFF. For the CDR3, the DNA is TGTGCCAGCACCCAACAGGGCCCGATCTCCTACAATGAGCAGTTCTTC.

The gene calls are TRBV28 and TRBJ1-6; D unresolved. The CDR3 runs to 12 residues. Germline V CDR1 and CDR2: MDHEN, SYDVKM. Trimming removed 7 bases at V and 7 bases at J, with 8 bases between. As DNA, the CDR3 is TGTGCCAGCACCCTCAGCAATTCACCCCTCCACTTT. Amino acid sequence: CASTLSNSPLHF.

This clonotype occurred a few times. The chain joins TRBV12-3 or TRBV12-4 to TRBJ2-1; 10 nucleotides match TRBD1. The junction had 8 bases not matched to a gene; V was cut back by 6 bases and J by 3 bases. The CDR3 totals 16 residues. CDR3 protein: CASSSGTGAIYNEQFF. Written as DNA, the CDR3 is TGTGCCAGCAGCTCCGGGACAGGGGCGATCTACAATGAGCAGTTCTTC.

Only a few counts were recorded for this clonotype. This chain uses TRBV19 with TRBJ1-6, with unresolved D. Germline V gives CDR1 LNHDA, CDR2 SQIVND (reference sequence). CDR3 length: 14 amino acids. The V and J ends lost 3 bases and 8 bases respectively, with 11 bases between them. The CDR3: CASSMQEEDSPLHF. CDR3 DNA: TGTGCCAGTAGTATGCAGGAAGAGGATTCACCCCTCCACTTT.

The gene calls are TRBV4-2 and TRBJ1-4; D is possibly TRBD1 (5 bases). The CDR3 totals 15 residues. The germline V gene encodes CDR1 LGHNA and CDR2 YNFKEQ. Trimming took off 1 base at V and 11 bases at J, with 17 bases between the two ends. CDR3 DNA: TGTGCCAGCAGCCAAGGAGGGACGGGTTTTTTGAAACTGTTTTTT. Translating it yields CASSQGGTGFLKLFF.

This clonotype was seen just once. The chain carries TRBV25-1 and TRBJ2-7, with TRBD1 identical over 8 bases. CDR1 is MGHDK and CDR2 is SYGVNS in the germline V gene. The CDR3 runs to 15 residues. V lost 4 bases, J lost 2 bases, and 7 bases stayed unmatched. CDR3 loop: CASSATGGTAYEQYF. CDR3 sequence (DNA): TGTGCCAGCAGTGCTACAGGGGGTACGGCCTACGAGCAGTACTTC.

The chain uses TRBV10-3 and TRBJ2-7, with 10 bases lining up with TRBD1. V dropped 2 bases and J dropped 5; count of bases not matched to a gene: 6. Germline V gene lookup returns CDR1 ENHRY and CDR2 SYGVKD. The CDR3 extends over 15 amino acids. CDR3 residues: CAISETGTGENEQYF. In nucleotides, the CDR3 is TGTGCCATCAGTGAGACCGGGACAGGGGAAAACGAGCAGTACTTC.

The rearrangement joins TRBV5-1 to TRBJ2-1, with 7 bases lining up with TRBD1. With V trimmed by 4 bases and J by 0 bases, 7 bases remained unmatched. CDR1 SGHRS and CDR2 YFSETQ come from the germline V gene. There are 16 residues in the CDR3. CDR3 sequence: CASSTGRDSSYNEQFF. Here the CDR3 DNA reads TGCGCCAGCAGCACTGGTCGGGACAGCTCCTACAATGAGCAGTTCTTC.

This rearrangement joins TRBV9 to TRBJ2-7; 10 nucleotides line up with TRBD1. The CDR3 is 14 residues long. The germline V gene has CDR1 SGDLS and CDR2 YYNGEE. With V trimmed by 4 bases and J by 5 bases, 6 bases remained unmatched. The CDR3 here is CASSPGQGSNEQYF. In nucleotides, the CDR3 is TGTGCCAGCAGCCCGGGACAGGGGTCGAACGAGCAGTACTTC.

The chain has TRBV5-1 and TRBJ1-2; TRBD1 is a possible D gene (6 bases). Germline CDR1 and CDR2: SGHRS and YFSETQ. The CDR3 is made up of 14 amino acids. Deletions cut 0 bases from V and 3 bases from J, with 9 bases between. CDR3 coding DNA: TGCGCCAGCAGCTTGGAGACAGGAGACTATGGCTACACCTTC. Translated, it gives CASSLETGDYGYTF. Full variable domain (outside the CDR3, taken from reference TRBV5-1 and TRBJ1-2): KAGVTQTPRYLIKTRGQQVTLSCSPISGHRSVSWYQQTPGQGLQFLFEYFSETQRNKGNFPGRFSGRQFSNSRSEMNVSTLELGDSALYLCASSLETGDYGYTFGSGTRLTVV.

The V gene is TRBV6-6, the J gene TRBJ1-1; a possible D gene is TRBD1 (5 bases). The CDR3 is 14 amino acids. The germline V gene encodes CDR1 MNHNY and CDR2 SVGAGI (reference sequence). The germline V and J ends were trimmed by 7 bases and 5 bases, with 17 bases remaining between them. CDR3 bases: TGTGCCAGCAACCCCGGGGGAGGGATAACTGAAGCTTTCTTT. As protein: CASNPGGGITEAFF.

This chain uses TRBV3-1 with TRBJ1-1, with D hard to call. Per germline, CDR1 LGHDT and CDR2 YNNKEL (reference sequence). The CDR3 has 12 residues. The V end was cut by 1 base, the J end by 8 bases, with 8 bases between. CDR3 sequence (DNA): TGTGCCAGCAGCCAAGGCGCATTCGAAGCTTTCTTT. Its protein product is CASSQGAFEAFF.

V is TRBV2 and J is TRBJ1-2; D may be TRBD1 (6 bases). This CDR3 is 11 amino acids long. The V gene lost 7 bases and the J gene lost 6 bases, with 9 bases spanning the gap. Germline V gives CDR1 SNHLY, CDR2 FYNNEI. The CDR3 loop is CASTRTDGYTF. CDR3 sequence (DNA): TGTGCCAGCACCCGGACAGATGGCTACACCTTC.

There are a few counts of this clonotype. The chain combines TRBV4-3 with TRBJ2-1, with 11 bases that match TRBD2. Unmatched junction bases numbered 9, after V lost 1 base and J lost 7 bases. From germline, CDR1 is LGHNA and CDR2 YSLEER. This CDR3 is built from 17 residues. CDR3 sequence: CASSQGWGLAGGNEQFF. In nucleotides, the CDR3 is TGCGCCAGCAGCCAAGGATGGGGCCTAGCGGGAGGTAATGAGCAGTTCTTC.

This clonotype was seen a few times. V gene TRBV7-8 combines with J gene TRBJ1-6; a possible D gene is TRBD1 (5 bases). This CDR3 spans 17 amino acids. Looked up from germline, CDR1 is SGHVS and CDR2 is FQNEAQ. V was cut by 2 bases and J by 5 bases, with 16 bases left in between. CDR3 coding DNA: TGTGCCAGCAGCTTAACCCCCGGGGGTTGGAATAATTCACCCCTCCACTTT. Translation gives CASSLTPGGWNNSPLHF.

The chain uses TRBV5-1 and TRBJ1-5, with a possible D match to TRBD1 (6 bases). Germline CDR1 reads SGHRS; CDR2 reads YFSETQ. The germline V and J ends were trimmed by 1 base and 0 bases, with 14 bases remaining between them. The CDR3 runs to 17 residues. The CDR3 region has the DNA TGCGCCAGCAGCTTGCGCGGCAGGGGCTATAGCAATCAGCCCCAGCATTTT. Its translation is CASSLRGRGYSNQPQHF.

In its sample, this clonotype was seen a few times. Written as DNA, the CDR3 is TGTGCCAGCAGTTTGCCCGGAGTCCAGAACACTGAAGCTTTCTTT. Protein sequence: CASSLPGVQNTEAFF. The chain has TRBV28 and TRBJ1-1; D gene uncertain. The CDR3 has 15 residues. Germline CDR1 MDHEN, CDR2 SYDVKM. V lost 3 bases, J lost 1 base, and 12 bases lay in between.

Only a few counts were recorded for this clonotype. J is TRBJ1-6 and V is TRBV27, with TRBD1 as a possible D gene (5 bases). The germline V gene has CDR1 MNHEY and CDR2 SMNVEV (reference sequence). The CDR3 totals 16 residues. V was clipped by 3 bases and J by 10 bases, with 19 bases between them. The CDR3, as DNA: TGTGCCAGCAGTTTGTGGTCCGAGGGGAAAGGATCACCCCTCCACTTT. Residues: CASSLWSEGKGSPLHF.

This chain connects TRBV15 to TRBJ2-1, with D tentatively TRBD2 (5 bases). The germline V and J ends were trimmed by 7 bases and 4 bases, with 8 bases remaining between them. The germline CDR1 and CDR2 sequences are LNHNV and YYDKDF (reference sequence). This CDR3 is 12 amino acids long. This chain's CDR3 is CATTSGYNEQFF. The CDR3 DNA reads as TGTGCCACCACCAGCGGTTACAATGAGCAGTTCTTC.

CDR3: CATSDSEGQLNTEAFF. The CDR3 DNA is TGTGCCACCAGTGATTCGGAAGGGCAGCTGAACACTGAAGCTTTCTTT. The rearrangement uses TRBV24-1 and TRBJ1-1; D ambiguous. CDR1 and CDR2 from the germline V gene are KGHDR and SFDVKD. Trimming stripped 2 bases from V and 0 bases from J, with 12 bases between. The CDR3 has 16 residues.

The V call is TRBV12-3 or TRBV12-4, the J call TRBJ1-1, with D perhaps TRBD1 (5 bases). This CDR3 spans 13 amino acids. The V and J ends lost 6 bases and 3 bases respectively, with 11 bases between them. The CDR3 coding sequence is TGTGCCAGCAGGTTCAGGGTTGACACTGAAGCTTTCTTT. Encoded protein: CASRFRVDTEAFF.